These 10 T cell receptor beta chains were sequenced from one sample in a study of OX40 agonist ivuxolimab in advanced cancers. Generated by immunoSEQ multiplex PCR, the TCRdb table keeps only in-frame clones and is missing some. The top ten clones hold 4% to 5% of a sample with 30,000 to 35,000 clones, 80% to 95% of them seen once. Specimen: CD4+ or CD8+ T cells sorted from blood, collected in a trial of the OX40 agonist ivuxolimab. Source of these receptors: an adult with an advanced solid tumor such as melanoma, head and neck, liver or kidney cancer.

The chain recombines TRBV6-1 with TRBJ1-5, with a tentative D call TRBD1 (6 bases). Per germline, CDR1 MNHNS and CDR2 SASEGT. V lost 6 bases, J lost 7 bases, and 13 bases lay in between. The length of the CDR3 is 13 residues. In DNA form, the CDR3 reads TGTGCCAGCAGGCGGGAAACAGGGCAGCCCCAGCATTTT. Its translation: CASRRETGQPQHF.

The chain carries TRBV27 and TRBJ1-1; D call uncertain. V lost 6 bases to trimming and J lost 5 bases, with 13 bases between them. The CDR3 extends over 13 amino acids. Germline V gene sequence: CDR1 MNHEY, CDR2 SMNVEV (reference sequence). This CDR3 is CASRLERKTEAFF. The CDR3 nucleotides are TGTGCCAGCAGACTAGAAAGGAAGACTGAAGCTTTCTTT.

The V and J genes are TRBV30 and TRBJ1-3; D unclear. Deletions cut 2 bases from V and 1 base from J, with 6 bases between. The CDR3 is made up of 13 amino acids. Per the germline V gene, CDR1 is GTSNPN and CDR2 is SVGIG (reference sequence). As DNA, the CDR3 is TGTGCCTGGAGTCTAGGATCTGGAAACACCATATATTTT. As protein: CAWSLGSGNTIYF. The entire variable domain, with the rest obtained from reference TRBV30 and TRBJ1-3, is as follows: SQTIHQWPATLVQPVGSPLSLECTVEGTSNPNLYWYRQAAGRGLQLLFYSVGIGQISSEVPQNLSASRPQDRQFILSSKKLLLSDSGFYLCAWSLGSGNTIYFGEGSWLTVV.

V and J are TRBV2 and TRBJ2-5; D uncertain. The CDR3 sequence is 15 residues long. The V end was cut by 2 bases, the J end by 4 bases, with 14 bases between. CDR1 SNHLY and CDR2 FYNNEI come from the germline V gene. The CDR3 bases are TGTGCCAGCAGTGAAAATCCCGCGGTGGTAGAGACCCAGTACTTC. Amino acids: CASSENPAVVETQYF.

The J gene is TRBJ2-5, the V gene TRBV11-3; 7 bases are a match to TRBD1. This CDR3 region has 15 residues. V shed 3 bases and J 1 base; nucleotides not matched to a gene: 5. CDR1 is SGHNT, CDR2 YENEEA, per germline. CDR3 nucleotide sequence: TGTGCCAGCAGCTTGACAGGGCTTGGCCAAGAGACCCAGTACTTC. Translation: CASSLTGLGQETQYF.

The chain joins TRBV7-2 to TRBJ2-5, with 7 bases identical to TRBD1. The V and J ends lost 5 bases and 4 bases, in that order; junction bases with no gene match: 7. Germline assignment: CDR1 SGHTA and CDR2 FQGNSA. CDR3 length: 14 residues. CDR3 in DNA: TGTGCCAGCAGCGGGACGAGGGGGCGAGAGACCCAGTACTTC. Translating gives CASSGTRGRETQYF.

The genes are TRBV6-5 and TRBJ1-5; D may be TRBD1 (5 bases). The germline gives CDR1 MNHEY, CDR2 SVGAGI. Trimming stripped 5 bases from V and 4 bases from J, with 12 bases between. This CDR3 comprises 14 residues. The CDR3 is CASSRGPVNQPQHF. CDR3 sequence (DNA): TGTGCCAGCAGTCGGGGACCGGTAAATCAGCCCCAGCATTTT.

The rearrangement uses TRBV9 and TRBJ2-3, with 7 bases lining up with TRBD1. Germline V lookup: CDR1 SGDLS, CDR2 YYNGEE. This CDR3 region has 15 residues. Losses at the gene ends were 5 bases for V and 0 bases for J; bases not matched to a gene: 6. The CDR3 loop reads CASSTTGPSTDTQYF. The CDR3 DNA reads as TGTGCCAGCAGTACGACAGGGCCCAGCACAGATACGCAGTATTTT. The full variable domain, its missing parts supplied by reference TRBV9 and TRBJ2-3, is DSGVTQTPKHLITATGQRVTLRCSPRSGDLSVYWYQQSLDQGLQFLIQYYNGEERAKGNILERFSAQQFPDLHSELNLSSLELGDSALYFCASSTTGPSTDTQYFGPGTRLTVL.

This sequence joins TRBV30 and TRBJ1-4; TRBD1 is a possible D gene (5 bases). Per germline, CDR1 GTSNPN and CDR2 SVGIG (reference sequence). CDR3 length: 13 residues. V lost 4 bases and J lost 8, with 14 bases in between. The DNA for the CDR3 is TGTGCCTGGAACGGGGGACCCAACGAAAAACTGTTTTTT. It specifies CAWNGGPNEKLFF.

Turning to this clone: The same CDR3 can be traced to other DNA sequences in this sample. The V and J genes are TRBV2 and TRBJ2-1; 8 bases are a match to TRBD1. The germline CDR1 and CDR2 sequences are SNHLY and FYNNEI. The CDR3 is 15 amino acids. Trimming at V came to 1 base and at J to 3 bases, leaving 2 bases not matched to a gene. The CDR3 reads CASSEGQGFYNEQFF. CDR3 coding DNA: TGTGCCAGCAGTGAAGGACAGGGGTTCTACAATGAGCAGTTCTTC.